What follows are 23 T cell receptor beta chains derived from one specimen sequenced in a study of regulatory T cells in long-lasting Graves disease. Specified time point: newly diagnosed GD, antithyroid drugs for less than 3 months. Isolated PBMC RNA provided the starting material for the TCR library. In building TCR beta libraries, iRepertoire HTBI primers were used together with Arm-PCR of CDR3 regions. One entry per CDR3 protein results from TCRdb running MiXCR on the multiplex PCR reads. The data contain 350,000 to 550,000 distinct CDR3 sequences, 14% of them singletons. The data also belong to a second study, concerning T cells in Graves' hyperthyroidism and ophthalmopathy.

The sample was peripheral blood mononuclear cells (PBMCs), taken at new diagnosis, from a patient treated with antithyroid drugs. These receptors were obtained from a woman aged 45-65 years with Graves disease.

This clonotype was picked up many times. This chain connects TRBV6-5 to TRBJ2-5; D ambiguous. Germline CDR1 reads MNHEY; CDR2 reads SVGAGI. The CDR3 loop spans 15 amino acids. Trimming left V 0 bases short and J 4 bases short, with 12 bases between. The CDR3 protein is CASSYSNWVAETQYF. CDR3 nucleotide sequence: TGTGCCAGCAGTTACTCTAACTGGGTAGCAGAGACCCAGTACTTC.

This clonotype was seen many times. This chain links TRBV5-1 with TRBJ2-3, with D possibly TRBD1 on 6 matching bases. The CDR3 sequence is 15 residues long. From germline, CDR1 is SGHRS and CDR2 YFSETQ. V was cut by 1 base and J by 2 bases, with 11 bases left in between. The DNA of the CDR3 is TGCGCCAGCAGCTTGACAGGGAGAATCACAGATACGCAGTATTTT. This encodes CASSLTGRITDTQYF.

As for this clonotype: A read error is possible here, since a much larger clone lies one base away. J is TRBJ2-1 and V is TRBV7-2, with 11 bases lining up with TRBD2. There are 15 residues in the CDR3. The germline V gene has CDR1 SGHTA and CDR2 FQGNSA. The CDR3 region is CASGLAGLAGGRQFF. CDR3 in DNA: TGTGCCAGCGGCTTAGCGGGGCTAGCGGGAGGACGGCAGTTCTTC.

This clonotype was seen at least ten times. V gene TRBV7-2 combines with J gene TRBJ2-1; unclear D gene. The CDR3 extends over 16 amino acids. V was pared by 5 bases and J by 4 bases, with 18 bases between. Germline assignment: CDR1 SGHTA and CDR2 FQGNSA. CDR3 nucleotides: TGTGCCAGCAGCGGTCCAAGGTCTGATCGGTACAATGAGCAGTTCTTC. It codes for CASSGPRSDRYNEQFF. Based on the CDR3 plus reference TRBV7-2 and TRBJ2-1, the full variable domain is GAGVSQSPSNKVTEKGKDVELRCDPISGHTALYWYRQSLGQGLEFLIYFQGNSAPDKSGLPSDRFSAERTGGSVSTLTIQRTQQEDSAVYLCASSGPRSDRYNEQFFGPGTRLTVL.

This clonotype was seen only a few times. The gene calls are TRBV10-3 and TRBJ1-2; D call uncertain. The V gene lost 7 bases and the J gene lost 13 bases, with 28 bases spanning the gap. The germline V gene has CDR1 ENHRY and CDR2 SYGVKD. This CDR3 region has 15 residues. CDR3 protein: CAIIKSEDSFDRPTF. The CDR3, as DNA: TGTGCCATCATAAAGTCAGAAGATTCTTTCGACCGCCCCACCTTC.

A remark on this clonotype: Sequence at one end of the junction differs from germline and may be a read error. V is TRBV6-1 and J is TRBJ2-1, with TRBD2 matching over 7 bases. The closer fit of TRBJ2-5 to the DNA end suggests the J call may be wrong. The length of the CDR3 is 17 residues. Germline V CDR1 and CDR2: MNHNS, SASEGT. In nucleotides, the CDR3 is TGTGCCGGCAGTGAAGGGTATGGGAGGGGCCGACAAGAGACCCAGTACTTC. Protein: CAGSEGYGRGRQETQYF.

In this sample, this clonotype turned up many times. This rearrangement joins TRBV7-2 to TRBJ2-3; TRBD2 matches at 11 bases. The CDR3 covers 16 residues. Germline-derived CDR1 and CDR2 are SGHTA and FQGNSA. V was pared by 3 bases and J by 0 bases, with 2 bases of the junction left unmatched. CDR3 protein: CASSFRLAGSTDTQYF. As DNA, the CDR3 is TGTGCCAGCAGCTTTCGACTAGCGGGAAGCACAGATACGCAGTATTTT.

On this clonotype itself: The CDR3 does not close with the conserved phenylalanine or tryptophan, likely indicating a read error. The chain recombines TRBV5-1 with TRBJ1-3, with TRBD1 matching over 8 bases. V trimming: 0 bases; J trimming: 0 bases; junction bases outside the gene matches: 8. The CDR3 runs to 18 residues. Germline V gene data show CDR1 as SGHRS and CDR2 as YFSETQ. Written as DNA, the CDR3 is TGCGCCAGCAGCTTGGATCGACAGGGGCTCAGCTCTGGAAACACCATATATTCT. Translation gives CASSLDRQGLSSGNTIYS.

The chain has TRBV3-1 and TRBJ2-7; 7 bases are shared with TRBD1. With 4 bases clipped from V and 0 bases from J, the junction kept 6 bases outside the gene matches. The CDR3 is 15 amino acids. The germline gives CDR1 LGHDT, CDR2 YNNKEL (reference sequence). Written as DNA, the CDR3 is TGTGCCAGCAGCCGGCCCGGGACAGCCTCCTACGAGCAGTACTTC. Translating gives CASSRPGTASYEQYF.

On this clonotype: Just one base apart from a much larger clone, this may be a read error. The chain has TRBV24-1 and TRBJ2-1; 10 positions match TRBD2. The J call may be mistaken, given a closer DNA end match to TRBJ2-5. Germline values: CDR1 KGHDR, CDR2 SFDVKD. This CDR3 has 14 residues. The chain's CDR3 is CATSDSGRVVTQYF. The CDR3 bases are TGTGCCACCAGTGATAGCGGGAGGGTAGTGACCCAGTACTTC.

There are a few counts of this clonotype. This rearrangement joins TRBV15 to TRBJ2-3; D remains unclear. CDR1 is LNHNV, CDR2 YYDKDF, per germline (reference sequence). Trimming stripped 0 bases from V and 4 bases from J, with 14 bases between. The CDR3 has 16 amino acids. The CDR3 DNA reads TGTGCCACCAGCAGAGAGATAGCCCTGGTGGCAGATACGCAGTATTTT. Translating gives CATSREIALVADTQYF.

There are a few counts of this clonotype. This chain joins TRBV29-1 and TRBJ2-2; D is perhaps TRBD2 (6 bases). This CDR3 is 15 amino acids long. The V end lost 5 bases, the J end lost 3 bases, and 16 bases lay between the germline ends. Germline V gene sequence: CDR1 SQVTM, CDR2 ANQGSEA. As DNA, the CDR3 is TGCAGCGTTTCTTCCGGGAGTTCGCACACCGGGGAGCTGTTTTTT. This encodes CSVSSGSSHTGELFF.

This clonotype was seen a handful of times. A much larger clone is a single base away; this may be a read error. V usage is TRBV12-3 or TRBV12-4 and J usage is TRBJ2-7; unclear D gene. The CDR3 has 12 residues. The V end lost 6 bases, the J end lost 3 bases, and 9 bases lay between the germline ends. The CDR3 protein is CASSRNLYEQYF. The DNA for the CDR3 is TGTGCCAGCAGCCGGAATCTCTACGAGCAGTACTTC.

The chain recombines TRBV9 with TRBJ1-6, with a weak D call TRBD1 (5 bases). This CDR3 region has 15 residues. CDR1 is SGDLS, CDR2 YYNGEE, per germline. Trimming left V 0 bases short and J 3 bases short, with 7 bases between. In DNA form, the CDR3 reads TGTGCCAGCAGCGTAGGACAGTACTATAATTCACCCCTCCACTTT. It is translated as CASSVGQYYNSPLHF.

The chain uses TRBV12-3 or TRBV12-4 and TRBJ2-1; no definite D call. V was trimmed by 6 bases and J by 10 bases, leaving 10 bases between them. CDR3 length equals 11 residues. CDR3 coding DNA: TGTGCCAGCAGCCGGGCCCTGGAGCAGTTCTTC. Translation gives CASSRALEQFF.

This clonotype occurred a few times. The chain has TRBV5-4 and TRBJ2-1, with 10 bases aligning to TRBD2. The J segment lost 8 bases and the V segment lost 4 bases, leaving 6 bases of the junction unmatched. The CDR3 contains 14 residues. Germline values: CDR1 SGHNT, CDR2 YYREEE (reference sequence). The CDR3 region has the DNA TGTGCCAGCAGCCCAACTAGCGGGAACTATGAGCAGTTCTTC. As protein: CASSPTSGNYEQFF.

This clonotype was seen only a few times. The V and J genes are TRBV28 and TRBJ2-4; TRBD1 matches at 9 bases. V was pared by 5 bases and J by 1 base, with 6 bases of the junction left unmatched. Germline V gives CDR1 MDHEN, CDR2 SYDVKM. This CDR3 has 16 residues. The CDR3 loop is CASSLPGTGAKNIQYF. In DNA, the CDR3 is TGTGCCAGCAGTCTTCCCGGGACAGGGGCCAAAAACATTCAGTACTTC.

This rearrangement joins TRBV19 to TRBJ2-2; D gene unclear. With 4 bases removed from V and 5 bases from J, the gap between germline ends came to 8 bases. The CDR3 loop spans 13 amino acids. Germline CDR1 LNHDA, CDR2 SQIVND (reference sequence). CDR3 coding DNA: TGTGCCAGTAGTAGGGTATTAACCGGGGAGCTGTTTTTT. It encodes CASSRVLTGELFF.

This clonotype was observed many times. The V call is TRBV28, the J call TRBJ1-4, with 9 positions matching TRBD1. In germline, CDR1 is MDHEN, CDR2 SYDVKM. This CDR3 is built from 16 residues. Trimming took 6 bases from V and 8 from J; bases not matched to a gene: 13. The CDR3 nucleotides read TGTGCCAGCAGCCTAACGACCGGGACAGGGCAGGAAAAACTGTTTTTT. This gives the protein CASSLTTGTGQEKLFF.

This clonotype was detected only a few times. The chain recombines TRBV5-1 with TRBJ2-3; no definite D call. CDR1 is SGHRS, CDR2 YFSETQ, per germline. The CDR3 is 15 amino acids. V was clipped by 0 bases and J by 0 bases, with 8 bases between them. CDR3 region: CASSLGVYSTDTQYF. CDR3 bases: TGCGCCAGCAGCTTGGGAGTTTATAGCACAGATACGCAGTATTTT.

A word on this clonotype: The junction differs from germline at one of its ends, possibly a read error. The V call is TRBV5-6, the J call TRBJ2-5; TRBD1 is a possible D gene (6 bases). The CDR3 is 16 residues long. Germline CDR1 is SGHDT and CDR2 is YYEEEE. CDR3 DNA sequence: TGTACCAGCAGCTTGGGGGCGGCAGTGATTCAAGAGACCCAGTACTTC. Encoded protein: CTSSLGAAVIQETQYF.

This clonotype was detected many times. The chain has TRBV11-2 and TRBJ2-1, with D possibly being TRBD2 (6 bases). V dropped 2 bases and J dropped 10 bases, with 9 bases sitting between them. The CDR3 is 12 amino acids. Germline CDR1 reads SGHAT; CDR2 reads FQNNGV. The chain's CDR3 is CASSLLGLEQFF. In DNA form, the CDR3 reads TGTGCCAGCAGCTTATTGGGACTGGAGCAGTTCTTC.

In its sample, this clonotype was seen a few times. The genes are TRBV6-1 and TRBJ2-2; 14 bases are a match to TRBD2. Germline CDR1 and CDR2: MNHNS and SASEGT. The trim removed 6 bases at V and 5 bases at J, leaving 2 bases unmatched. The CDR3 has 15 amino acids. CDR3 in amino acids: CASRRTSGGTGELFF. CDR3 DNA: TGTGCCAGCAGACGGACTAGCGGGGGGACCGGGGAGCTGTTTTTT.